These T cell receptor beta chains were read from a single sample in a study of response to subunit inactivated influenza vaccine. TCRdb reprocessed the RT-PCR reads via MiXCR and lists one record per CDR3 protein. The sample lists 860,000 or so distinct CDR3 sequences; 21% were seen once. Sequences were derived from PBMCs from blood, sampled more than 4 days after vaccination. The receptor set was obtained from a man between 45 and 60 years old who received an inactivated influenza vaccine. Both conserved end residues are part of each CDR3. D genes are given only for firm matches. Clone size is given for some rows only: seen once, a few or many times, or a class if the clone is expanded.

cdr3_nt	cdr3_aa	clone_size	v_call	d_call	j_call
TGTGCCAGCAGCCACACCGGGAAGAACACCGGGGAGCTGTTTTTT	CASSHTGKNTGELFF	few	TRBV7-9	.	TRBJ2-2
TGTGCCAGCAGCGGCGCGGGAGCGGCCTATGGCTACGCCTTC	CASSGAGAAYGYAF	.	TRBV9	.	TRBJ1-2
TGTGCCAGTAGTCCTCAGGGTGCCTATGGCTACACCTTC	CASSPQGAYGYTF	few	TRBV19	.	TRBJ1-2
TGCAGTGCTAGAGTTCTAAAAGATCTGCTCGGGTACGAGCAGTACTTC	CSARVLKDLLGYEQYF	.	TRBV20-1	.	TRBJ2-7
TGTGCCACCAGTGATTCTGGGGGCGGAGAGACCCAGTACTTC	CATSDSGGGETQYF	.	TRBV24-1	.	TRBJ2-5
TGCAGCGTTGAAGATGGCAGCGGGGGGGGCAATGAGCAGTTCTTC	CSVEDGSGGGNEQFF	.	TRBV29-1	TRBD2	TRBJ2-1
TGTGCCAGCAGCCACACGTGGGACAGAAACAATGAGCAGTTCTTC	CASSHTWDRNNEQFF	.	TRBV28	TRBD1	TRBJ2-1
TGTGCCAGCAGCCAAGATCAAGATCTCTACAATGAGCAGTTCTTC	CASSQDQDLYNEQFF	.	TRBV3-1	.	TRBJ2-1
TGTGCCAGCAGCCCGCGACAGGGGTCAAGCACAGATACGCAGTATTTT	CASSPRQGSSTDTQYF	few	TRBV12-3/TRBV12-4	TRBD1	TRBJ2-3
TGTGCCAGCAGCTTAGGGTGGCAGCAAGAGACCCAGTACTTC	CASSLGWQQETQYF	.	TRBV7-2	.	TRBJ2-5
TGTGCCAGCAGCAAATTCCTGCGGAGGGATAACAATGAGCAGTTCTTC	CASSKFLRRDNNEQFF	few	TRBV21-1	.	TRBJ2-1
TGCAGTGCTAGAGATCAATCCCCGCAGGGGGACCCCTATGGCTACACCTTC	CSARDQSPQGDPYGYTF	many	TRBV20-1	TRBD1	TRBJ1-2
TGCGCCAGCAGCCAATCGGCCTCTGGAAACACCATATATTTT	CASSQSASGNTIYF	.	TRBV4-3	.	TRBJ1-3
TGTGCCAGCAGGCCCGACAGGGCCTTCTATAATTCACCCCTCCACTTT	CASRPDRAFYNSPLHF	few	TRBV6-1	TRBD1	TRBJ1-6
TGCAGCGGACAGGGGGCCACAGATACGCAGTATTTT	CSGQGATDTQYF	many	TRBV29-1	TRBD1	TRBJ2-3
TGTGCCAGCTCACCACCGACCGGGCGCGGAGAGACCCAGTACTTC	CASSPPTGRGETQYF	.	TRBV18	.	TRBJ2-5
TGTGCCAGCAGCCGAACCCCAGGGATGACTGAAGCTTTCTTT	CASSRTPGMTEAFF	.	TRBV5-5	.	TRBJ1-1
TGTGCCAGCTCACCCATGAGCGGCCGTACCCACGAGCAGTACTTC	CASSPMSGRTHEQYF	few	TRBV18	.	TRBJ2-7
TGTGCCACCAGCAGAGATCTGAACGAGCAGTACTTC	CATSRDLNEQYF	.	TRBV15	.	TRBJ2-7
TGTGCCAGCAGCCAGGGACAGGGAGGTCAGCCCCAGCATTTT	CASSQGQGGQPQHF	few	TRBV4-1	TRBD1	TRBJ1-5
TGTGCCAGCAGCTCGGACAGGGGAATTCAAGAGACCCAGTACTTC	CASSSDRGIQETQYF	.	TRBV7-2	TRBD1	TRBJ2-5
TGTGCCAGCTCAGGGACTAGCGGGAGGGCCAATGAGCAGTTCTTC	CASSGTSGRANEQFF	.	TRBV7-8	TRBD2	TRBJ2-1